This TCR beta chain stems from a study of blood T cell repertoires in COVID-19. Study context: PBMCs, B-cell-depleted T cells, or T cells provided the cDNA or gDNA that made up the material.

This table comes from immunoSEQ multiplex PCR, and its TCRdb copy is limited to in-frame clones, with some not included. Among about 290,000 clones listed, around nine tenths were seen once. There are 18 residues in the CDR3. Trimming left V 1 base short and J 0 bases short, with 15 bases between. The germline gives CDR1 LGHDT, CDR2 YNNKEL (reference sequence). This chain joins TRBV3-1 (or the pseudogene TRBV3-2) and TRBJ2-2; D perhaps matches TRBD2 (7 bases). The specimen was peripheral blood. The sequence derives from a young woman with COVID-19, enrolled during active disease. CDR3 sequence (DNA): TGTGCCAGCAGCCAAGGTGCCAGGGGAGGGTCGAACACCGGGGAGCTGTTTTTT. As protein: CASSQGARGGSNTGELFF.